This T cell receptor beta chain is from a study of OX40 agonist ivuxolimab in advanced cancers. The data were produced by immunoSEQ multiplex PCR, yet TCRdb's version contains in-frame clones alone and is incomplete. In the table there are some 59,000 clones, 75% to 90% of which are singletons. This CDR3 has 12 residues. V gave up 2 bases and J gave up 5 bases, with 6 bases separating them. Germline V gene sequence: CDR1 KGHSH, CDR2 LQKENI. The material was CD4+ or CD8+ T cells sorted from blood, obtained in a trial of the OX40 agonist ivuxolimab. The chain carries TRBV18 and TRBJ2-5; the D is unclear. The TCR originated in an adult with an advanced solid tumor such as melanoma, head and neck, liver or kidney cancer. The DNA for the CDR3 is TGTGCCAGCTCACCAGGGTATGAGACCCAGTACTTC. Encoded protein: CASSPGYETQYF.